The 19 T cell receptor beta chains listed next were all sequenced from one sample in a study of cytomegalovirus exposure and HLA in healthy donors. Using immunoSEQ multiplex PCR, the repertoire was profiled, and TCRdb retains in-frame clones only, with some absent. The sample lists some 160,000 clones; 88% were seen once. Input material: PBMCs. The source is a man aged 18 to 29 in good health and CMV-seronegative.

This chain links TRBV19 with TRBJ2-5; TRBD1 aligns across 8 bases. After removal of 0 bases from V and 5 bases from J, the junction contained 8 bases not matched to a gene. Germline V lookup: CDR1 LNHDA, CDR2 SQIVND (reference sequence). This CDR3 has 16 residues. The CDR3 reads CASSIDSAGGAETQYF. The CDR3 DNA sequence: TGTGCCAGTAGTATAGATTCGGCAGGGGGCGCGGAGACCCAGTACTTC.

V is TRBV5-6 and J is TRBJ2-1; D ambiguous. The CDR3 covers 11 residues. V lost 4 bases to trimming and J lost 6 bases, with 5 bases between them. Germline assignment: CDR1 SGHDT and CDR2 YYEEEE. The CDR3 region is CASSLLNEQFF. The CDR3 DNA reads as TGTGCCAGCAGCCTTCTCAATGAGCAGTTCTTC.

This clone was seen once. The chain is built from TRBV11-2 and TRBJ1-1; D remains unclear. Germline values: CDR1 SGHAT, CDR2 FQNNGV. Trimming left V 0 bases short and J 4 bases short, with 9 bases between. The CDR3 sequence is 14 residues long. CDR3 coding DNA: TGTGCCAGCAGCTTAGAACGGGTTAGCACTGAAGCTTTCTTT. Translated, it gives CASSLERVSTEAFF. Full variable domain (outside the CDR3, taken from reference TRBV11-2 and TRBJ1-1): EAGVAQSPRYKIIEKRQSVAFWCNPISGHATLYWYQQILGQGPKLLIQFQNNGVVDDSQLPKDRFSAERLKGVDSTLKIQPAKLEDSAVYLCASSLERVSTEAFFGQGTRLTVV.

The chain uses TRBV28 and TRBJ1-2, with 7 bases aligning to TRBD1. Germline loops: CDR1 MDHEN, CDR2 SYDVKM. This CDR3 region has 15 residues. After removal of 6 bases from V and 2 bases from J, the junction contained 9 bases not matched to a gene. The CDR3 loop reads CASRQQSQGNYGYTF. The CDR3 DNA follows: TGTGCCAGCAGGCAACAGTCACAGGGGAACTATGGCTACACCTTC.

The chain joins TRBV11-2 to TRBJ1-1; D uncertain. Germline V gives CDR1 SGHAT, CDR2 FQNNGV. The CDR3 contains 16 residues. Deletions cut 1 base from V and 1 base from J, with 13 bases between. CDR3 region: CASSLAPRSSNTEAFF. CDR3 bases: TGTGCCAGCAGCTTAGCCCCCAGATCCTCGAACACTGAAGCTTTCTTT. Looking up the rest from reference TRBV11-2 and TRBJ1-1 gives the full variable domain: EAGVAQSPRYKIIEKRQSVAFWCNPISGHATLYWYQQILGQGPKLLIQFQNNGVVDDSQLPKDRFSAERLKGVDSTLKIQPAKLEDSAVYLCASSLAPRSSNTEAFFGQGTRLTVV.

This sequence joins TRBV29-1 and TRBJ2-3; D is perhaps TRBD1 (6 bases). Germline assignment: CDR1 SQVTM and CDR2 ANQGSEA. CDR3 length: 13 residues. V dropped 3 bases and J dropped 4 bases, with 11 bases sitting between them. CDR3 nucleotide sequence: TGCAGCGTTGAGGACAGCGCCGCAGATACGCAGTATTTT. Protein: CSVEDSAADTQYF.

In nucleotides, the CDR3 is TGTGCCAGCAGCTTGGGCGGGGGGGCGCCCTCCTACGAGCAGTACTTC. Its translation: CASSLGGGAPSYEQYF. J is TRBJ2-7 and V is TRBV5-4, with 9 bases matching TRBD2. J gave up 0 bases and V 0 bases, and 4 bases lay outside the gene matches. Germline V CDR1 and CDR2: SGHNT, YYREEE (reference sequence). The CDR3 has 16 amino acids. Together with reference TRBV5-4 and TRBJ2-7, the CDR3 gives the full variable domain: ETGVTQSPTHLIKTRGQQVTLRCSSQSGHNTVSWYQQALGQGPQFIFQYYREEENGRGNFPPRFSGLQFPNYSSELNVNALELDDSALYLCASSLGGGAPSYEQYFGPGTRLTVT.

This chain uses TRBV7-2 with TRBJ2-3, with D uncertain. This CDR3 comprises 15 residues. V was pared by 3 bases and J by 1 base, with 11 bases between. In germline, CDR1 is SGHTA, CDR2 FQGNSA. CDR3 nucleotides: TGTGCCAGCAGCTTGAATCCTCCGGGCACAGATACGCAGTATTTT. This sequence encodes CASSLNPPGTDTQYF.

In this sample, this clone turned up once. V gene TRBV7-6 combines with J gene TRBJ2-1, with TRBD2 matching 12 bases. Trimming removed 4 bases from V and 4 bases from J; junction bases left unmatched: 2. The CDR3 extends over 15 amino acids. Germline V gives CDR1 SGHVS, CDR2 FNYEAQ. The CDR3 sequence is CASSSTSGGYNEQFF. For the CDR3, the DNA is TGTGCCAGCAGCTCGACTAGCGGGGGTTACAATGAGCAGTTCTTC.

This rearrangement joins TRBV27 to TRBJ2-7; 12 nucleotides agree with TRBD2. Unmatched junction bases numbered 11, after V lost 6 bases and J lost 2 bases. CDR3 length equals 17 residues. From germline, CDR1 is MNHEY and CDR2 SMNVEV (reference sequence). The CDR3 sequence is CASRRLSGLAGPYEQYF. The CDR3 DNA sequence: TGTGCCAGCAGGCGACTCTCGGGACTAGCGGGCCCCTACGAGCAGTACTTC.

The chain recombines TRBV5-1 with TRBJ1-2; TRBD1 is a possible D gene (6 bases). Deletions cut 2 bases from V and 1 base from J, with 15 bases between. This CDR3 region has 16 residues. In germline, CDR1 is SGHRS, CDR2 YFSETQ. CDR3 in DNA: TGCGCCAGCAGCTTAAACCTAGGGGGTCGTAACTATGGCTACACCTTC. Protein: CASSLNLGGRNYGYTF. The full variable domain, in which reference TRBV5-1 and TRBJ1-2 provide the parts outside the CDR3, is KAGVTQTPRYLIKTRGQQVTLSCSPISGHRSVSWYQQTPGQGLQFLFEYFSETQRNKGNFPGRFSGRQFSNSRSEMNVSTLELGDSALYLCASSLNLGGRNYGYTFGSGTRLTVV.

This chain uses TRBV28 with TRBJ1-1; D uncertain. The CDR3 consists of 15 residues. In germline, CDR1 is MDHEN, CDR2 SYDVKM. V was shortened by 6 bases and J by 0 bases, with 14 bases between the two germline ends. The DNA for the CDR3 is TGTGCCAGCAGCTCCCCTTTTTATTTGAACACTGAAGCTTTCTTT. Translation gives CASSSPFYLNTEAFF.

The V and J genes are TRBV19 and TRBJ1-5, with D tentatively TRBD1 (6 bases). Trimming removed 7 bases from V and 1 base from J, with 8 bases in between. In germline, CDR1 is LNHDA, CDR2 SQIVND (reference sequence). The CDR3 has 13 amino acids. CDR3 loop: CASKGVSNQPQHF. CDR3 nucleotides: TGTGCCAGTAAGGGGGTAAGCAATCAGCCCCAGCATTTT.

The chain has TRBV29-1 and TRBJ1-4, with a possible D match to TRBD1 (5 bases). V lost 3 bases, J lost 11 bases, and 13 bases lay in between. The CDR3 is 12 residues long. CDR1 SQVTM and CDR2 ANQGSEA come from the germline V gene. The CDR3 DNA reads as TGCAGCGTTGAGGGGGGGAATCATAAACTGTTTTTT. Its protein product is CSVEGGNHKLFF.

This rearrangement joins TRBV28 to TRBJ1-1; D remains unclear. V was trimmed by 5 bases and J by 4 bases, leaving 29 bases between them. This CDR3 comprises 19 residues. Germline V gene sequence: CDR1 MDHEN, CDR2 SYDVKM. CDR3: CASSNPMVNHNYRGTEAFF. CDR3 nucleotides: TGTGCCAGCAGTAATCCAATGGTGAATCATAATTACCGCGGCACTGAAGCTTTCTTT.

The gene calls are TRBV7-9 and TRBJ2-5; 8 bases match TRBD2. The CDR3 runs 14 residues. Germline V gene lookup returns CDR1 SEHNR and CDR2 FQNEAQ (reference sequence). The J segment lost 1 base and the V segment lost 3 bases, leaving 1 base of the junction unmatched. The CDR3 is CASSFGGVQETQYF. CDR3 bases: TGTGCCAGCAGCTTCGGGGGGGTCCAAGAGACCCAGTACTTC.

The V call is TRBV27, the J call TRBJ1-4; maybe TRBD1 (5 bases). Germline-derived CDR1 and CDR2 are MNHEY and SMNVEV (reference sequence). The CDR3 covers 15 residues. The V gene lost 6 bases and the J gene lost 8 bases, with 19 bases spanning the gap. The CDR3 sequence is CASRAAGLTKEKLFF. The DNA of the CDR3 is TGTGCCAGCAGGGCAGCAGGGTTAACAAAGGAAAAACTGTTTTTT.

This chain connects TRBV4-1 to TRBJ1-1; D is possibly TRBD1 (6 bases). V was cut by 4 bases and J by 2 bases, with 14 bases left in between. CDR1 and CDR2 (germline): MGHRA, YSYEKL. The CDR3 extends over 15 amino acids. The DNA for the CDR3 is TGCGCCAGCAGCCCTTTACAGGGATTTAACACTGAAGCTTTCTTT. The encoded protein is CASSPLQGFNTEAFF.

The chain carries TRBV28 and TRBJ1-5; D not resolved. The germline gives CDR1 MDHEN, CDR2 SYDVKM. This CDR3 has 16 amino acids. V was pared by 4 bases and J by 4 bases, with 17 bases between. In nucleotides, the CDR3 is TGTGCCAGCAGTTCAACTTTAGAGGCTTTTAATCAGCCCCAGCATTTT. Its protein is CASSSTLEAFNQPQHF.